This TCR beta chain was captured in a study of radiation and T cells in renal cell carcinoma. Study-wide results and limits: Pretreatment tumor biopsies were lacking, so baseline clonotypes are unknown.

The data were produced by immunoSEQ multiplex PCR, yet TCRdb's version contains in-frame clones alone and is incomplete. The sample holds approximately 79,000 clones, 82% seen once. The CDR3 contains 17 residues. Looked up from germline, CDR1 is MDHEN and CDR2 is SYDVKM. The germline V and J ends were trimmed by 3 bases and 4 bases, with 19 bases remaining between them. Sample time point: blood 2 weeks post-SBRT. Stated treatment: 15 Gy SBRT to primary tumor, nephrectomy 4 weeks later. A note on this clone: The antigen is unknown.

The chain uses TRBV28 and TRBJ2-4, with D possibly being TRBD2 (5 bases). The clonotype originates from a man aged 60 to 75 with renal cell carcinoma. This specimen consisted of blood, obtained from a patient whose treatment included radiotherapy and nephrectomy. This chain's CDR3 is CASSFWFDGEPKNIQYF. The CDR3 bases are TGTGCCAGCAGTTTTTGGTTTGACGGGGAACCTAAAAACATTCAGTACTTC.